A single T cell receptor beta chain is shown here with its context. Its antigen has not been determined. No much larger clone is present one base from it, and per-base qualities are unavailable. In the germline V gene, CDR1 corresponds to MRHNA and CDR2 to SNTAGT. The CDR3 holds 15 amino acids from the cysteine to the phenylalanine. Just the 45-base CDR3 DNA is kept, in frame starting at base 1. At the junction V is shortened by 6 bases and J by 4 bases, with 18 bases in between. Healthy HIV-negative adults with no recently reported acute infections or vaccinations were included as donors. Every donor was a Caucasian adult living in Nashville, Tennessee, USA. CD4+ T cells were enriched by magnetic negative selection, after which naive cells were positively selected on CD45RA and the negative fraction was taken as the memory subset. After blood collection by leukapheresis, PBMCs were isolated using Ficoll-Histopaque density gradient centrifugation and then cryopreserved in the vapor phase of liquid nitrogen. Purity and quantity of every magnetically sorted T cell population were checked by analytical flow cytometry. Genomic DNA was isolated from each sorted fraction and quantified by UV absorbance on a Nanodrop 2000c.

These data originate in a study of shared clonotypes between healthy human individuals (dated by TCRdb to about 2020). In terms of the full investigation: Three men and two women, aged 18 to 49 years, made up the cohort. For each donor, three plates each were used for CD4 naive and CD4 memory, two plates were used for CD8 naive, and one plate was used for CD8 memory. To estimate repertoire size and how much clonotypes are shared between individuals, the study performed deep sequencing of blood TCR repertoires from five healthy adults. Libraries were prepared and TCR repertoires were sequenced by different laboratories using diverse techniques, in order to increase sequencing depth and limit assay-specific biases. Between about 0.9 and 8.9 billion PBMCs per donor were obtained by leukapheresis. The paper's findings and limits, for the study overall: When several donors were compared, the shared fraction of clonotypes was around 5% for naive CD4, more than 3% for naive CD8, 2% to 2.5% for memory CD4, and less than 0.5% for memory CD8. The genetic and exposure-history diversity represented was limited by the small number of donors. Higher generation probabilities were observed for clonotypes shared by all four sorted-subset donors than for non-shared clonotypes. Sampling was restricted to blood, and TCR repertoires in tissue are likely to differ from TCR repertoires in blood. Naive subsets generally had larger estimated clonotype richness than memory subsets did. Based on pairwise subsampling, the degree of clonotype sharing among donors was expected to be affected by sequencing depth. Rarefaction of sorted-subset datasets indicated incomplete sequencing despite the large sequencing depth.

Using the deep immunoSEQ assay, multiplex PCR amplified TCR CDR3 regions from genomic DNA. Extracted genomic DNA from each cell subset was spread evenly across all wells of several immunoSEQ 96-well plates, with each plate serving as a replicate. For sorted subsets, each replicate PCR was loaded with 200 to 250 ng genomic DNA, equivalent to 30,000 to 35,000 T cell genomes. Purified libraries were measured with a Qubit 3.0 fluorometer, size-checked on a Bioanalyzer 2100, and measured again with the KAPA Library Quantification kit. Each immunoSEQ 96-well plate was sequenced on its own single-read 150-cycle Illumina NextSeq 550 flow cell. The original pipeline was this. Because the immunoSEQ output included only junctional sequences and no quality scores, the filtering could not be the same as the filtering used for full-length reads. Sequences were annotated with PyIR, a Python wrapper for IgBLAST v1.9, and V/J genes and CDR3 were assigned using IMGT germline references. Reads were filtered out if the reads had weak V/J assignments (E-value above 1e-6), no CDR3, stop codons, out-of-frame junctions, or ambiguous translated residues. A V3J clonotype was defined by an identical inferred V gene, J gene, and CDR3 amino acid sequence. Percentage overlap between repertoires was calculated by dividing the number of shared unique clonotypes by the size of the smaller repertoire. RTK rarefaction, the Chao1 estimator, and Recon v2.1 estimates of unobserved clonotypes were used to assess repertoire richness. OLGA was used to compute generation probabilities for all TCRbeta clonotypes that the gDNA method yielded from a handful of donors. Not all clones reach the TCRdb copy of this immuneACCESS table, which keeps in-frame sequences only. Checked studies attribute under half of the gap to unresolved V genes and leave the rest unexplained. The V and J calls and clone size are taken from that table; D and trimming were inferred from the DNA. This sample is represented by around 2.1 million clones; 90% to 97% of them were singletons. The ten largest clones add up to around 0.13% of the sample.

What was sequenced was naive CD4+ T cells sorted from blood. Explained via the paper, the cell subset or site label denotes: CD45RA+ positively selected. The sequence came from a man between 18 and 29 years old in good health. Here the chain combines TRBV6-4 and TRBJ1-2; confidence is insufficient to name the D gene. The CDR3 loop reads CASSPGPTAPYGYTF. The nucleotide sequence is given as TGTGCCAGCAGCCCCGGGCCTACAGCGCCCTATGGCTACACCTTC.